The T cell receptor (beta chain) under discussion was sequenced for a study of T cell responses to AZD1222 COVID-19 vaccine. V dropped 9 bases and J dropped 6 bases, with 14 bases sitting between them. Per germline, CDR1 MDHEN and CDR2 SYDVKM. This CDR3 has 13 amino acids. Study results and caveats: Sampling that yielded the repertoires occurred only after the peak T cell response. Clonal diversity was possibly underestimated; the donors were predominantly white British and more often female. Increases in Spike-specific TCR breadth and depth were seen after two AZD1222 doses.

Remarks on this clone: Antigen: not known.

Profiled with immunoSEQ multiplex PCR; TCRdb holds only in-frame clones, not every one. The table shows fewer than 200,000 clones, with approximately 90% occurring only once. The chain links TRBV28 to TRBJ2-2, with a weak D call TRBD2 (6 bases). The receptor comes from an adult who received the AZD1222 COVID-19 vaccine. The sample was peripheral blood, taken 28 days after the second AZD1222 dose. CDR3 nucleotides: TGTGCCAGTTCGCGGGGTTTCCCCGGGGAGCTGTTTTTT. Protein sequence: CASSRGFPGELFF.